The next 18 T cell receptor beta chains were all read from a single sample in a study of PD-1 blockade in classical Hodgkin lymphoma. All patients relapsed after autologous stem cell transplantation, and brentuximab vedotin exposure varied. The method was immunoSEQ multiplex PCR; TCRdb's version includes in-frame clones alone and lacks a portion of them. Of about 23,000 clones detected, around 81% appear once; the ten largest clones hold about a sixth. The material was peripheral blood mononuclear cells (PBMCs), obtained before the second cycle of nivolumab. These receptors all come from a human donor with classical Hodgkin lymphoma.

The chain uses TRBV29-1 and TRBJ1-2; 8 positions match TRBD1. J gave up 5 bases and V 6 bases, and 2 bases lay outside the gene matches. CDR3 length: 11 amino acids. Germline CDR1 reads SQVTM; CDR2 reads ANQGSEA. The CDR3 sequence: CSVGTGYGYTF. The CDR3 nucleotides are TGCAGCGTGGGGACAGGATATGGCTACACCTTC.

The genes are TRBV15 and TRBJ2-1; the match to TRBD2 covers 11 bases. The CDR3 loop spans 17 amino acids. Trimming took 0 bases from V and 6 from J; bases not matched to a gene: 7. Germline V CDR1 and CDR2: LNHNV, YYDKDF (reference sequence). This CDR3 reads CATSRDPITSGSNEQFF. CDR3 sequence (DNA): TGTGCCACCAGCAGAGATCCGATTACTAGCGGGAGCAATGAGCAGTTCTTC.

This clone has a handful of counts. The chain employs TRBV2 and TRBJ2-1; D unclear. Trimming shortened V by 7 bases and J by 13 bases, and 8 bases separated the two germline ends. This CDR3 region has 9 residues. Germline V CDR1 and CDR2: SNHLY, FYNNEI. CDR3 amino acids: CASKWIQFF. The DNA for the CDR3 is TGTGCCAGCAAGTGGATTCAGTTCTTC.

The V and J genes are TRBV10-2 and TRBJ1-3; D is undetermined. V was cut by 0 bases and J by 6 bases, with 9 bases left in between. This CDR3 comprises 14 residues. Germline CDR1 is WSHSY and CDR2 is SAAADI. The CDR3, as DNA: TGCGCCAGCAGTGAGTCCGGGCGGGAAAACACCATATATTTT. Encoded protein: CASSESGRENTIYF.

The chain joins TRBV30 to TRBJ1-1; possible D gene TRBD1, 5 bases. CDR3 length equals 12 residues. Germline CDR1 and CDR2: GTSNPN and SVGIG (reference sequence). With 5 bases removed from V and 3 bases from J, the gap between germline ends came to 10 bases. CDR3 DNA sequence: TGTGCCTGGGTTACAGGTTACACTGAAGCTTTCTTT. It yields the protein CAWVTGYTEAFF.

This chain's CDR3 is CASSYSILAASYEQYF. The DNA for the CDR3 is TGTGCCAGCAGTTACTCGATTCTAGCGGCCTCCTACGAGCAGTACTTC. The V gene is TRBV6-5, the J gene TRBJ2-7; 7 bases match TRBD2. The CDR3 is 16 amino acids. The germline CDR1 and CDR2 sequences are MNHEY and SVGAGI. V trimming: 0 bases; J trimming: 0 bases; junction bases outside the gene matches: 5.

The V gene is TRBV5-1, the J gene TRBJ2-2, with D maybe TRBD1 (5 bases). The CDR3 length is 16 residues. In germline, CDR1 is SGHRS, CDR2 YFSETQ. V was shortened by 3 bases and J by 3 bases, with 15 bases between the two germline ends. The CDR3 nucleotides are TGCGCCAGCAGCTCCAGGGTTTATTCGGACACCGGGGAGCTGTTTTTT. It specifies CASSSRVYSDTGELFF.

J is TRBJ2-5 and V is TRBV25-1; no clear D. Germline CDR1 is MGHDK and CDR2 is SYGVNS. Trimming pared 2 bases from V and 5 bases from J, leaving 21 bases between. This CDR3 is built from 17 residues. The CDR3: CASSEISRGMLWETQYF. DNA for the CDR3: TGTGCCAGCAGTGAAATCAGTCGTGGGATGCTGTGGGAGACCCAGTACTTC.

Written as DNA, the CDR3 is TGCGCCAGCAGCTTGTTGACAGGCGACACTGAAGCTTTCTTT. Protein product: CASSLLTGDTEAFF. This chain joins TRBV5-1 and TRBJ1-1; perhaps TRBD1 as D (6 bases). Per the germline V gene, CDR1 is SGHRS and CDR2 is YFSETQ. With 1 base removed from V and 3 bases from J, the gap between germline ends came to 10 bases. The CDR3 totals 14 residues.

The J gene is TRBJ1-1, the V gene TRBV5-5; no reliable D call. Trimming stripped 4 bases from V and 0 bases from J, with 16 bases between. CDR1 is SGHKS and CDR2 is YYEKEE in the germline V gene (reference sequence). The CDR3 length is 16 residues. CDR3 coding DNA: TGTGCCAGCAGCCACCTGCCTTCAGTCTTGAACACTGAAGCTTTCTTT. It translates to CASSHLPSVLNTEAFF.

This clone was observed a single time. The gene calls are TRBV6-5 and TRBJ2-7, with a weak D call TRBD1 (6 bases). The ends were cut back, 2 bases at V and 6 bases at J, with 14 bases in the middle. CDR3 length equals 14 residues. Germline loops: CDR1 MNHEY, CDR2 SVGAGI. The CDR3: CASSYVGQTGEQYF. As DNA, the CDR3 is TGTGCCAGCAGTTACGTGGGACAAACTGGCGAGCAGTACTTC.

The chain joins TRBV6-1 to TRBJ1-2; 8 nucleotides line up with TRBD1. CDR1 is MNHNS, CDR2 SASEGT, per germline. J lost 3 bases, V lost 3 bases, and 0 bases had no gene match. The CDR3 covers 13 residues. DNA of the CDR3: TGTGCCAGCAGTGAGACAGGGGACTATGGCTACACCTTC. This sequence encodes CASSETGDYGYTF.

The chain has TRBV21-1 and TRBJ1-2; the D call TRBD1 from the table was never checked on the DNA. TRBV21-1 corresponds to a pseudogene. The CDR3 loop spans 16 amino acids. The CDR3 sequence: CASSEHYLQSRPGYTF. The DNA of the CDR3 is TGTGCCAGCAGCGAGCATTATTTACAGAGCAGGCCTGGCTACACCTTC.

The genes are TRBV28 and TRBJ2-5; D is perhaps TRBD1 (8 bases). Germline CDR1 and CDR2: MDHEN and SYDVKM. This CDR3 contains 16 residues. Trimming stripped 2 bases from V and 4 bases from J, with 17 bases between. CDR3 region: CASSLETGGGTETQYF. For the CDR3, the DNA is TGTGCCAGCAGTTTAGAAACAGGGGGAGGGACAGAGACCCAGTACTTC. The entire variable domain, with the rest obtained from reference TRBV28 and TRBJ2-5, is as follows: DVKVTQSSRYLVKRTGEKVFLECVQDMDHENMFWYRQDPGLGLRLIYFSYDVKMKEKGDIPEGYSVSREKKERFSLILESASTNQTSMYLCASSLETGGGTETQYFGPGTRLLVL.

The chain joins TRBV19 to TRBJ2-3, with D possibly TRBD1 on 5 matching bases. Germline values: CDR1 LNHDA, CDR2 SQIVND (reference sequence). The V end lost 6 bases, the J end lost 4 bases, and 11 bases lay between the germline ends. The length of the CDR3 is 13 residues. The CDR3 loop is CASSKQAPDTQYF. The DNA for the CDR3 is TGTGCCAGTAGCAAACAGGCCCCAGATACGCAGTATTTT.

Only a few counts were recorded for this clone. The V and J genes are TRBV27 and TRBJ2-7; 7 nucleotides match TRBD1. Germline V gene lookup returns CDR1 MNHEY and CDR2 SMNVEV (reference sequence). The CDR3 consists of 13 residues. V lost 6 bases to trimming and J lost 2 bases; unmatched junction nucleotides: 4. The CDR3 DNA reads TGTGCCAGCAGACGACAGGGAGCCTACGAGCAGTACTTC. This codes for CASRRQGAYEQYF.

The V and J genes are TRBV30 and TRBJ2-5; a weak D match, TRBD2 (6 bases). The ends were cut back, 2 bases at V and 5 bases at J, with 6 bases in the middle. Germline-derived CDR1 and CDR2 are GTSNPN and SVGIG (reference sequence). The CDR3 loop spans 11 amino acids. The CDR3 DNA is TGTGCCTGGAGTAGCGGGGAGACCCAGTACTTC. Translated: CAWSSGETQYF.

The chain recombines TRBV7-9 with TRBJ2-5, with 10 bases that match TRBD1. Germline CDR1 reads SEHNR; CDR2 reads FQNEAQ (reference sequence). Germline trimming cut 2 bases from V and 2 bases from J; bases unmatched to any gene: 11. The CDR3 runs to 18 residues. The CDR3 DNA sequence: TGTGCCAGCAGCTTAATGGGACAGGGGACTGCCGCTCAAGAGACCCAGTACTTC. Amino acids: CASSLMGQGTAAQETQYF.